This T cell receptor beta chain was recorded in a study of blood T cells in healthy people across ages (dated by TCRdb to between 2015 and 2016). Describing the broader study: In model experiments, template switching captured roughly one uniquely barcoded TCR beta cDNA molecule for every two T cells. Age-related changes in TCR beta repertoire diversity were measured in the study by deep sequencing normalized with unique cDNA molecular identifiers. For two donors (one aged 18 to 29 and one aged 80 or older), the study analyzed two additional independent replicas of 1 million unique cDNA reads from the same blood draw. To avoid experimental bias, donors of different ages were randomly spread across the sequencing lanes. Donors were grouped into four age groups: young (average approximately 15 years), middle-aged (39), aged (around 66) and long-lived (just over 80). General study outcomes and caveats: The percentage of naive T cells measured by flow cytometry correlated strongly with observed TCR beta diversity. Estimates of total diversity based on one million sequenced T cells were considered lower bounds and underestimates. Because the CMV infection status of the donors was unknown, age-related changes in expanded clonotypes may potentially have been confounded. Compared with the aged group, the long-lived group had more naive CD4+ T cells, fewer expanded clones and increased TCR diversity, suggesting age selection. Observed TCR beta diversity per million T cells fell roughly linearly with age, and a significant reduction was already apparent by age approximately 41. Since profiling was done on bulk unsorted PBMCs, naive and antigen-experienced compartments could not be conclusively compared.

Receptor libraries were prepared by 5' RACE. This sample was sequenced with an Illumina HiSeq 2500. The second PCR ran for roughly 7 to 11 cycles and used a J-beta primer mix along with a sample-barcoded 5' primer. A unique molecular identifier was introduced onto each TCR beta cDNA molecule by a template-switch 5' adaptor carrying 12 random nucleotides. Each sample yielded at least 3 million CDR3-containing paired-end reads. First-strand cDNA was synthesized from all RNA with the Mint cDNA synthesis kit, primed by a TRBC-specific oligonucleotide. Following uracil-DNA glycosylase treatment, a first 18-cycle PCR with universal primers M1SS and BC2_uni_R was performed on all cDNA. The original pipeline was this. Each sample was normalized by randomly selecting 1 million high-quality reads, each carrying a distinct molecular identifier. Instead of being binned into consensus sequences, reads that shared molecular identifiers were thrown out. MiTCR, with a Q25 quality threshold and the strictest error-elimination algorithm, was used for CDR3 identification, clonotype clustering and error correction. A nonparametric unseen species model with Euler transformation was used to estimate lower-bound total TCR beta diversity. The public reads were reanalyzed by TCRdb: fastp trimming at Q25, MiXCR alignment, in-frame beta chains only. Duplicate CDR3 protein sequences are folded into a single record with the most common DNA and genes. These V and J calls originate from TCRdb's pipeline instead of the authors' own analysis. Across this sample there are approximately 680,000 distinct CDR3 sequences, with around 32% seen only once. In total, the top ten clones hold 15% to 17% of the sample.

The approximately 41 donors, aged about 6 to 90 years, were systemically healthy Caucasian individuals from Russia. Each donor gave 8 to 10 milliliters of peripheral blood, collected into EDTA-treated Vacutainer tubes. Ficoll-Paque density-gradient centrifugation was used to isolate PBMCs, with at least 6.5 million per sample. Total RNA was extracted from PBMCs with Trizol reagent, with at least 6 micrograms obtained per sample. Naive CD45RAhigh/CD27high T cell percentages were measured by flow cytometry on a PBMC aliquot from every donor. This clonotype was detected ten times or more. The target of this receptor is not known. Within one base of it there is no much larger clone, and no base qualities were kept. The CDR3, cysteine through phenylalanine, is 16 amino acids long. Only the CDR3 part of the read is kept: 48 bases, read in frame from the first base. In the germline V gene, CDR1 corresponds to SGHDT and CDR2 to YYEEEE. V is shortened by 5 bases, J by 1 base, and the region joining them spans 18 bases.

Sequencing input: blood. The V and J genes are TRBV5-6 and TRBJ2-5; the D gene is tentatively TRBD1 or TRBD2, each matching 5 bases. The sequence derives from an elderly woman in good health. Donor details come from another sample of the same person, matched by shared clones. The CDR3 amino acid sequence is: CASSLGVGPTQETQYF. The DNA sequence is TGTGCCAGCAGTTTAGGGGTGGGACCTACCCAAGAGACCCAGTACTTC.